This is a list of T cell receptor beta chains from one sample in a study of T cells in Graves' hyperthyroidism and ophthalmopathy. TCRdb independently ran MiXCR on the multiplex PCR reads; one entry per CDR3 protein. The sample lists about 410,000 distinct CDR3 sequences; around 15% were seen once. The sequencing sample was made of blood. These receptors all stem from a young woman with Graves' ophthalmopathy. CDR3s leave out the opening cysteine and the closing phenylalanine or tryptophan.

TRBV7-2	TRBJ2-2	ASSPPGQSGELF
TRBV7-9	TRBJ2-1	ASSLEGSRF
TRBV7-2	TRBJ1-4	ASSYNEKLF
TRBV20-1	TRBJ1-2	SARGRAYGYT
TRBV7-3	TRBJ2-5	ASSSRGGRETQY
TRBV18	TRBJ2-7	ASSSNIALYEQY
TRBV4-2	TRBJ1-4	ASRYRDTSTNEKLF
TRBV7-2	TRBJ2-1	ASSFKMGLAGGNEQF
TRBV7-7	TRBJ2-3	ASSLSPGGLDTQY
TRBV7-9	TRBJ2-5	ASSSRLIQETQY
TRBV12-3/TRBV12-4	TRBJ1-2	ASSFQTRYYGYT
TRBV7-9	TRBJ2-2	ASIQLKGQGTGELF